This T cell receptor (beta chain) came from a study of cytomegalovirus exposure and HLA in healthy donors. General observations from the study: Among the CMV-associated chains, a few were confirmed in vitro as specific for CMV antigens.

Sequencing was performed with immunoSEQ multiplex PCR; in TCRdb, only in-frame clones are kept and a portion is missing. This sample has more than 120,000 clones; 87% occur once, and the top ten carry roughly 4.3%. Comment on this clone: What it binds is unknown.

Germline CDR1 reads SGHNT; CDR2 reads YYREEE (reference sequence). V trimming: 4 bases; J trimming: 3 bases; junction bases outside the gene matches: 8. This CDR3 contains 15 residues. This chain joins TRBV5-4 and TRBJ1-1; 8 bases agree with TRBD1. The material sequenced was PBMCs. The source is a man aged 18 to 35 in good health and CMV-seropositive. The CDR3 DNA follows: TGTGCCAGCAGCCGGCGGACAGGGTGGCACACTGAAGCTTTCTTT. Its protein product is CASSRRTGWHTEAFF.